This T cell receptor (beta chain) is drawn from a study of low-dose radiotherapy and immunotherapy resistance in tumors (dated 2022 in TCRdb). Context from the whole study: In Cohort 1, 0.5 Gy per fraction was delivered every 2 weeks, and a total PTV dose of 6.5 Gy was prescribed. Randomization of trial participants into treatment groups was not performed. Patients in Cohort 2 were given 1 Gy per fraction every two weeks, for a total of 13 Gy across 26 weeks. Aspirin 300 mg was taken orally once daily by patients for four cycles, starting on cycle 1 day 1. Eight patients were included in the translational analysis, namely three from the first dose cohort plus the first five from the second dose cohort. Nivolumab and ipilimumab were both given intravenously, with nivolumab at a 240 mg flat dose every two weeks and ipilimumab at 1 mg/kg every six weeks. Cyclophosphamide 200 mg/m2 was administered intravenously every two weeks, one day before each radiation and immunotherapy administration.

The sample's time point label is to be understood as: before trial treatment. The donors came from RACIN, which was a single-arm phase I dose-escalation trial that paired nivolumab and ipilimumab with aspirin, low-dose cyclophosphamide and low-dose radiotherapy. To be eligible, a patient needed to have an advanced solid tumor that was TIL-negative. TCRdb names Illumina HiSeq 2500 as the instrument used. Superscript III and a set of TRAV- and TRBV-specific primers were used to synthesize first-strand cDNA, so that both TCRalpha and TCRbeta chains were covered. TCRs were amplified for 20 PCR cycles with Phusion, using a constant-region primer paired with the adapter attached to the V primers. The MessageAmp II aRNA Amplification Kit was used to amplify the isolated mRNA, with in vitro transcription run for approximately 15 hours at 37 degrees C. The Dynabeads mRNA DIRECT Purification Kit was used to isolate the mRNA for TCR sequencing. Indexed Illumina adapters were added in a second Phusion PCR of about 26 cycles, and the PCR products were purified with AMPure XP beads. On the study's bioinformatics: Using custom Perl scripts, TCR sequences that encoded the same protein were pooled, out-of-frame sequences were dropped, and the abundance of each clonotype was calculated. Any TCR sequence supported by only a single read was excluded from analysis. Among the metrics used to describe the repertoires were Shannon entropy, Gini index, clonality, richness, and the frequency of TCRs shared between repertoires. Through fastp at Q25 and MiXCR, TCRdb rebuilt clones from the public reads, retaining in-frame beta chains. CDR3 protein sequences are deduplicated, and each keeps its most common genes and DNA. What appears here as the V and J calls and clone size reflects TCRdb's work, not the paper's. The sample contains fewer than 90,000 distinct CDR3 sequences, approximately 17% of them found a single time. The ten largest clones add up to 5.9% of the sample.

This clonotype was seen ten or more times. The clone's antigen remains unknown. No base quality information exists; no much larger clone differs at one position. At the junction V is shortened by 2 bases and J by 7 bases; bases outside the gene matches: 11. The CDR3 contains 15 residues, cysteine and phenylalanine counted. Just CDR3 DNA is preserved here, 45 bases in frame from base 1. The germline V gene (reference sequence) sets CDR1 to DFQATT and CDR2 to SNEGSKA. The rearranged chain carries TRBV20-1 and TRBJ2-5, with TRBD1 identical over 9 junction bases. This TCR derives from a male donor with prostate cancer. The input for sequencing was PBMCs, taken before treatment. The CDR3 reads as follows: CSARNSDRGFGTQYF. The DNA sequence is given as TGCAGTGCTAGAAATTCGGACAGGGGTTTTGGGACCCAGTACTTC.